This T cell receptor beta chain came from a study of T-cell reconstitution after alpha-beta-depleted transplantation in children. Preparation of the TCRbeta library used unique molecular identifiers. TCRdb re-called the PCR reads with MiXCR, one entry per CDR3 protein. The sample has around 600,000 distinct CDR3 sequences, 16% seen once. Germline CDR1 and CDR2: LNHNV and YYDKDF (reference sequence). With 4 bases removed from V and 9 bases from J, the gap between germline ends came to 13 bases. This CDR3 is 13 amino acids long. The sample here was PBMCs from the stem cell graft donor, taken from the stem cell graft. This chain joins TRBV15 and TRBJ1-5; D remains ambiguous. The clonotype comes from a human donor who donated a stem cell graft to a child with acute myeloid leukemia. CDR3 region: CATSTDHSMPQHF. The CDR3, as DNA: TGTGCCACCAGCACCGATCACAGCATGCCCCAGCATTTT.